This T cell receptor beta chain was captured by sequencing in a study of T cells after yellow fever vaccination. The CDR3 consists of 13 residues. The V gene lost 5 bases and the J gene lost 2 bases, with 9 bases spanning the gap. TCRdb analysed the 5' RACE reads with MiXCR anew, one entry per CDR3 protein. The table shows over 200,000 distinct CDR3 sequences, with about 7% occurring only once. The chain carries TRBV12-3 or TRBV12-4 and TRBJ1-2; D not certain. The material was CD4+ T cells sorted from PBMCs, obtained on the day of the yellow fever booster vaccination. The clonotype comes from a man aged 25 to 40 who received the YFV17D yellow fever vaccine. CDR3 amino acids: CASSPTANYGYTF. The CDR3 DNA sequence: TGTGCCAGCAGTCCGACGGCGAACTATGGCTACACCTTC.